These 11 T cell receptor beta chains came from one sample sequenced in a study of shared clonotypes between healthy human individuals. Some clones are missing from TCRdb's copy, which holds only in-frame ones; the method was immunoSEQ multiplex PCR. The table has more than 1,200,000 clones, about 98.5% seen once. The sample comprised naive CD4+ T cells sorted from blood. Subset reported: CD45RA+ positively selected. Source of these receptors: a man aged 25 to 40 in good health.

V and J are TRBV5-6 and TRBJ2-7; the match to TRBD2 covers 7 bases. V was clipped by 3 bases and J by 0 bases; unmatched bases: 6. The CDR3 is 15 residues long. CDR1 is SGHDT and CDR2 is YYEEEE in the germline V gene. The CDR3 sequence: CASSWGGRSSYEQYF. The CDR3 nucleotides are TGTGCCAGCAGCTGGGGAGGGCGGAGCTCCTACGAGCAGTACTTC.

Concerning this clone: The sample carries other DNA sequences with the same CDR3. V usage is TRBV19 and J usage is TRBJ2-5, with a tentative D call TRBD1 (6 bases). V was pared by 4 bases and J by 1 base, with 7 bases between. This CDR3 has 13 amino acids. In germline, CDR1 is LNHDA, CDR2 SQIVND (reference sequence). The CDR3 nucleotides are TGTGCCAGTAGTACAGGGGTCCAAGAGACCCAGTACTTC. It encodes CASSTGVQETQYF.

About this clone: At the DNA level, this CDR3 is encoded by other sequences in the same sample as well. The DNA for the CDR3 is TGTGCCAGTAAGGGCACCGGGGAGCTGTTTTTT. It yields the protein CASKGTGELFF. The V call is TRBV11-3, the J call TRBJ2-2; no definite D call. This CDR3 has 11 amino acids. Trimming removed 9 bases at V and 4 bases at J, with 6 bases between. Germline V gene sequence: CDR1 SGHNT, CDR2 YENEEA. Using reference TRBV11-3 and TRBJ2-2 for the parts outside the CDR3, the full variable domain is EAGVVQSPRYKIIEKKQPVAFWCNPISGHNTLYWYLQNLGQGPELLIRYENEEAVDDSQLPKDRFSAERLKGVDSTLKIQPAELGDSAVYLCASKGTGELFFGEGSRLTVL.

The chain recombines TRBV9 with TRBJ1-5; perhaps TRBD1 as D (5 bases). This CDR3 has 13 residues. Trimming took off 4 bases at V and 6 bases at J, with 11 bases between the two ends. Germline CDR1 and CDR2: SGDLS and YYNGEE. The CDR3 coding sequence is TGTGCCAGCAGCCCTTTGGGGGGTCAGCCCCAGCATTTT. This codes for CASSPLGGQPQHF.

The chain recombines TRBV5-4 with TRBJ2-1; 7 bases match TRBD2. This CDR3 is 18 amino acids long. With 6 bases clipped from V and 3 bases from J, the junction kept 18 bases outside the gene matches. Germline assignment: CDR1 SGHNT and CDR2 YYREEE (reference sequence). The CDR3 reads CASTRWRASSGNYNEQFF. The CDR3 DNA follows: TGTGCCAGCACCAGGTGGAGGGCCTCTAGCGGAAACTACAATGAGCAGTTCTTC.

This chain links TRBV6-6 with TRBJ1-4; no reliable D call. CDR1 and CDR2 (germline): MNHNY, SVGAGI (reference sequence). V dropped 11 bases and J dropped 8 bases, with 12 bases sitting between them. The CDR3 runs to 11 residues. The CDR3 protein is CASSGGEKLFF. The CDR3 nucleotides are TGTGCCTCTTCAGGCGGCGAAAAACTGTTTTTT.

The chain couples TRBV5-1 to TRBJ2-7, with 10 bases identical to TRBD2. After removal of 0 bases from V and 6 bases from J, the junction contained 9 bases not matched to a gene. CDR3 length: 16 amino acids. CDR1 is SGHRS and CDR2 is YFSETQ in the germline V gene. The CDR3 reads CASSLAVQAGGFEQYF. The CDR3 DNA reads TGCGCCAGCAGCTTGGCCGTACAAGCGGGAGGGTTCGAGCAGTACTTC.

The V gene is TRBV7-9, the J gene TRBJ2-7; D may correspond to TRBD1 or TRBD2 (5 bases each). The CDR3 is 17 amino acids. Germline lookup yields CDR1 SEHNR and CDR2 FQNEAQ (reference sequence). Trimming shortened V by 5 bases and J by 0 bases, and 20 bases separated the two germline ends. CDR3 DNA: TGTGCCAGCAGCATACAAATAGCCGGGACCAGCTCCTACGAGCAGTACTTC. This sequence encodes CASSIQIAGTSSYEQYF.

This chain joins TRBV4-3 and TRBJ1-2, with D uncertain. Germline lookup yields CDR1 LGHNA and CDR2 YSLEER. V lost 3 bases and J lost 4, with 9 bases in between. The CDR3 is 13 residues long. The CDR3 nucleotides read TGCGCCAGCAGCCAGGAAGGTGTCTATGGCTACACCTTC. It encodes CASSQEGVYGYTF.

The chain recombines TRBV10-1 with TRBJ2-3, with D unresolved. V was pared by 0 bases and J by 2 bases, with 9 bases between. CDR1 WNHNN and CDR2 SYGVQD come from the germline V gene (reference sequence). This CDR3 has 15 amino acids. CDR3 amino acids: CASSESKLPTDTQYF. The CDR3 DNA reads TGCGCCAGCAGTGAGTCAAAGCTACCCACAGATACGCAGTATTTT.

The rearrangement uses TRBV5-4 and TRBJ2-7; TRBD2 matches 9 bases. Germline V gives CDR1 SGHNT, CDR2 YYREEE (reference sequence). The CDR3 is 16 amino acids. After removal of 0 bases from V and 8 bases from J, the junction contained 12 bases not matched to a gene. The CDR3 region has the DNA TGTGCCAGCAGCTTGGGGGGGAGCGGGAGGCCCAGCCAGCAGTACTTC. This encodes CASSLGGSGRPSQQYF.